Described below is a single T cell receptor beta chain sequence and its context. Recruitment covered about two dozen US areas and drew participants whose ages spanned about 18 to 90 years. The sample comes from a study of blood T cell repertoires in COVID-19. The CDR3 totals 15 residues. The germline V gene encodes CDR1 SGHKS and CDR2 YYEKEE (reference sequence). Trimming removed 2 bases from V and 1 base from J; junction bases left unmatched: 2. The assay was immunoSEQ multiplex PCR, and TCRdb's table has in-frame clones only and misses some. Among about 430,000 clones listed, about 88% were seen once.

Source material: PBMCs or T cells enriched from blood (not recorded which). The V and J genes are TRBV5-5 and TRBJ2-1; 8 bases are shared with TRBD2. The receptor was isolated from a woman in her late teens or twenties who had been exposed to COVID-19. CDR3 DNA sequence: TGTGCCAGCAGCTTTTTAGCGGGGTCCTACAATGAGCAGTTCTTC. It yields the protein CASSFLAGSYNEQFF. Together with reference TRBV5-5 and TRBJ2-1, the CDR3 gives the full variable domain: DAGVTQSPTHLIKTRGQQVTLRCSPISGHKSVSWYQQVLGQGPQFIFQYYEKEERGRGNFPDRFSARQFPNYSSELNVNALLLGDSALYLCASSFLAGSYNEQFFGPGTRLTVL.